The entry that follows covers one T cell receptor (beta chain) sequence. What it binds is unknown. The data were obtained in a study of T cell repertoires and HLA-DP antigens. In the study overall: In vitro CD4+ alloreactivity was against HeLa-presented HLA-DP. Pre-culture CD4+ samples used 1,200 ng DNA versus about 200 ng for CD137+CD4+ sorts. A couple of male donors and one female donor spanned ages 18-to-29 through 60-to-69. Study-wide results and caveats: The CD4+ repertoire was not split into naive and memory.

The table came from immunoSEQ multiplex PCR; TCRdb's copy has only in-frame clones and leaves some out. In the table there are some 110,000 clones, 85% to 95% of which are singletons. This CDR3 is 16 amino acids long. Trimming cost V 4 bases and J 0 bases, with 13 bases left between them. Germline values: CDR1 SGHRS, CDR2 YFSETQ. The chain employs TRBV5-1 and TRBJ2-2; D uncertain. The origin of this receptor is a woman between 18 and 30 years old in good health and CMV-seronegative. The sample comprised CD4+ T cells from PBMCs. The CDR3 is CASSASGLTNTGELFF. CDR3 sequence (DNA): TGCGCCAGCAGCGCCTCCGGGCTAACGAACACCGGGGAGCTGTTTTTT.